This record concerns one T cell receptor (beta chain) sequence. Germline CDR1 reads SGHTA; CDR2 reads FQGNSA. J was trimmed by 4 bases and V by 3 bases; bases with no gene match: 2. The CDR3 length is 13 residues. Generated by immunoSEQ multiplex PCR, the TCRdb table keeps only in-frame clones and is missing some. The table lists about 300,000 clones, 86% of them singletons. The data derive from a study of blood T cell repertoires in COVID-19. This chain uses TRBV7-2 with TRBJ2-7, with TRBD1 matching 8 bases. Material for sequencing was peripheral blood. This clonotype was sampled from a woman aged 50 to 60 with acute or convalescent COVID-19. The CDR3 DNA is TGTGCCAGCAGCTTCAGGGGGCAGTACGAGCAGTACTTC. It specifies CASSFRGQYEQYF.